These 30 T cell receptor beta chains came from one sample sequenced in a study of cytomegalovirus exposure and HLA in healthy donors. A multiplex PCR was run with 60 Vbeta primers and 13 Jbeta primers. Clones were sequenced by immunoSEQ multiplex PCR, and TCRdb holds only the in-frame ones, with some missing. The sample has about 150,000 clones, roughly 79% seen once. The source material was PBMCs. All receptors come from a male donor in good health and CMV-seronegative.

The chain has TRBV27 and TRBJ2-3; no reliable D call. This CDR3 has 13 residues. V was trimmed by 0 bases and J by 5 bases, leaving 6 bases between them. Germline V gives CDR1 MNHEY, CDR2 SMNVEV (reference sequence). CDR3 sequence reads: CASSLSSEDTQYF. Written as DNA, the CDR3 is TGTGCCAGCAGTTTATCGTCAGAAGATACGCAGTATTTT.

The rearrangement uses TRBV5-6 and TRBJ1-1, with D possibly being TRBD1 (6 bases). Germline CDR1 reads SGHDT; CDR2 reads YYEEEE. The CDR3 sequence is 16 residues long. Trimming shortened V by 3 bases and J by 4 bases, and 19 bases separated the two germline ends. CDR3 coding DNA: TGTGCCAGCAGCTCACAAGGGACACAAAAAACCACTGAAGCTTTCTTT. It translates to CASSSQGTQKTTEAFF.

This chain uses TRBV6-6 with TRBJ2-1, with 7 nucleotides matching TRBD2. The CDR3 is made up of 14 amino acids. With V trimmed by 2 bases and J by 8 bases, 6 bases remained unmatched. The germline gives CDR1 MNHNY, CDR2 SVGAGI (reference sequence). The CDR3 DNA sequence: TGTGCCAGCAGTTACGGACTAGAGGTGGATGAGCAGTTCTTC. Amino acids: CASSYGLEVDEQFF.

The genes are TRBV19 and TRBJ1-3; the D gene is possibly TRBD1 (5 bases). Germline V gene data show CDR1 as LNHDA and CDR2 as SQIVND (reference sequence). This CDR3 spans 14 amino acids. V lost 4 bases and J 2 bases, leaving 9 bases between the germline ends. Written as DNA, the CDR3 is TGTGCCAGTAGTAGCTCAGGGACTGGAAACACCATATATTTT. Amino acids: CASSSSGTGNTIYF.

The chain recombines TRBV5-8 with TRBJ2-6, with D perhaps TRBD1 (8 bases). V shed 1 base and J shed 1 base, with 12 bases lying between them. Germline loops: CDR1 SGHTS, CDR2 YDEGEE. This CDR3 contains 17 residues. CDR3 nucleotides: TGTGCCAGCAGCTTGACAGGGGGGGAGTCTGGGGCCAACGTCCTGACTTTC. Amino acid sequence: CASSLTGGESGANVLTF. The whole variable domain, remainder taken from reference TRBV5-8 and TRBJ2-6, is EAGVTQSPTHLIKTRGQQATLRCSPISGHTSVYWYQQALGLGLQFLLWYDEGEERNRGNFPPRFSGRQFPNYSSELNVNALELEDSALYLCASSLTGGESGANVLTFGAGSRLTVL.

Of note for this clone: The same CDR3 can be traced to other DNA sequences in this sample. The CDR3 nucleotides are TGTGCCTGGAGTTCCGGGGCGGGAGTCGACGAGCAGTACTTC. Residues: CAWSSGAGVDEQYF. This rearrangement joins TRBV30 to TRBJ2-7, with 7 bases aligning to TRBD2. Looked up from germline, CDR1 is GTSNPN and CDR2 is SVGIG (reference sequence). The CDR3 runs 14 residues. Trimming cost V 2 bases and J 5 bases; bases outside gene matches: 9.

The rearrangement uses TRBV11-2 and TRBJ2-5; 7 positions agree with TRBD2. The CDR3 length is 17 residues. Losses at the gene ends were 1 base for V and 4 bases for J; bases not matched to a gene: 12. Germline CDR1 SGHAT, CDR2 FQNNGV. The CDR3 here is CASSLGSGGGFGETQYF. CDR3 bases: TGTGCCAGCAGCTTAGGGTCTGGCGGGGGATTTGGAGAGACCCAGTACTTC.

This rearrangement joins TRBV5-4 to TRBJ2-3; D gene uncertain. Germline V CDR1 and CDR2: SGHNT, YYREEE (reference sequence). CDR3 length: 12 residues. V was cut by 4 bases and J by 3 bases, with 6 bases left in between. CDR3 residues: CASSQRTDTQYF. The CDR3 DNA is TGTGCCAGCAGCCAGAGGACAGATACGCAGTATTTT.

This sequence joins TRBV4-2 and TRBJ1-1, with 9 bases fitting TRBD1. The V gene end was trimmed by 3 bases and the J gene end by 1 base; junction bases not matched to a gene: 9. The CDR3 runs 17 residues. The germline V gene encodes CDR1 LGHNA and CDR2 YNFKEQ. CDR3 sequence reads: CASSQTTGGPTNTEAFF. CDR3 DNA sequence: TGTGCCAGCAGCCAGACCACAGGGGGCCCGACGAACACTGAAGCTTTCTTT.

The chain has TRBV9 and TRBJ2-1; TRBD2 matches at 11 bases. The CDR3 contains 16 residues. Germline-derived CDR1 and CDR2 are SGDLS and YYNGEE. The ends lost 3 bases at V and 2 bases at J; junction bases unmatched: 4. The CDR3 here is CASSALLAGAYNEQFF. CDR3 bases: TGTGCCAGCAGCGCCCTACTAGCGGGAGCCTACAATGAGCAGTTCTTC.

The chain employs TRBV5-3 and TRBJ1-1, with TRBD1 matching 9 bases. TRBV5-3 is flagged as an ORF with uncertain function. The CDR3 runs 14 residues. Losses at the gene ends were 5 bases for V and 1 base for J; bases not matched to a gene: 3. The CDR3 coding sequence is TGTGCCAGAAGTCGACAGGGGGGGAACACTGAAGCTTTCTTT. It translates to CARSRQGGNTEAFF.

This rearrangement joins TRBV21-1 to TRBJ1-1; the D call of TRBD1 is as the table states it, not checked on the DNA. TRBV21-1 is tagged as a pseudogene. CDR3 length equals 15 residues. This chain's CDR3 is CASSRRQNQNTEAFF. CDR3 nucleotides: TGTGCCAGCAGCCGCAGACAGAACCAGAACACTGAAGCTTTCTTT.

This chain connects TRBV7-7 to TRBJ2-7, with 7 bases aligning to TRBD2. This CDR3 contains 13 residues. Trimming at V came to 1 base and at J to 6 bases, leaving 3 bases not matched to a gene. Germline loops: CDR1 SSHAT, CDR2 FNYEAQ (reference sequence). Written as DNA, the CDR3 is TGTGCCAGCAGCTTAGAACTAGCGTCCGAGCAGTACTTC. The encoded protein is CASSLELASEQYF.

The chain carries TRBV5-4 and TRBJ2-7; 10 nucleotides match TRBD2. Germline assignment: CDR1 SGHNT and CDR2 YYREEE (reference sequence). This CDR3 contains 14 residues. With 10 bases clipped from V and 0 bases from J, the junction kept 7 bases outside the gene matches. This CDR3 reads CAATSGPSSYEQYF. The CDR3 DNA reads TGTGCCGCGACTAGCGGGCCAAGCTCCTACGAGCAGTACTTC.

DNA for the CDR3: TGTGCCAGCAGCGTCGGGGGACTAGCGGGAGAAAGGAACGAGCAGTACTTC. It encodes CASSVGGLAGERNEQYF. This chain uses TRBV9 with TRBJ2-7; the match to TRBD2 covers 14 bases. CDR1 is SGDLS and CDR2 is YYNGEE in the germline V gene. The CDR3 contains 17 residues. V was clipped by 2 bases and J by 5 bases; unmatched bases: 9.

This chain uses TRBV19 with TRBJ2-5; 8 nucleotides agree with TRBD2. The last part of the DNA fits TRBJ2-7 better; the J call may be wrong. The CDR3 covers 14 residues. Germline V CDR1 and CDR2: LNHDA, SQIVND (reference sequence). CDR3 region: CASSIGGGIYEQYF. In DNA form, the CDR3 reads TGTGCCAGTAGTATCGGCGGGGGGATCTACGAGCAGTACTTC.

The CDR3, as DNA: TGTGCCAGCAGTTACGACGACTTAGCCTACGAGCAGTACTTC. It codes for CASSYDDLAYEQYF. This chain links TRBV6-5 with TRBJ2-7; D is undetermined. The CDR3 consists of 14 residues. V dropped 2 bases and J dropped 2 bases, with 10 bases sitting between them. Germline V gene data show CDR1 as MNHEY and CDR2 as SVGAGI.

This clone came up once. The rearrangement joins TRBV4-2 to TRBJ2-2; TRBD2 matches at 14 bases. The CDR3 sequence is 17 residues long. Unmatched junction bases numbered 9, after V lost 5 bases and J lost 7 bases. CDR1 and CDR2 (germline): LGHNA, YNFKEQ. CDR3 sequence (DNA): TGTGCCAGCAGCTCCGGGACTAGCGGGAGTACGGTCGGGGAGCTGTTTTTT. Translating gives CASSSGTSGSTVGELFF.

This chain joins TRBV4-2 and TRBJ1-1, with 7 positions matching TRBD1. This CDR3 is 14 amino acids long. The V gene's germline CDR1 is LGHNA and CDR2 YNFKEQ. J gave up 7 bases and V 0 bases, and 5 bases lay outside the gene matches. Here the CDR3 reads CASSQEGGSDEAFF. In DNA form, the CDR3 reads TGTGCCAGCAGCCAAGAAGGGGGCAGCGATGAAGCTTTCTTT.

This chain joins TRBV2 and TRBJ2-7; D is possibly TRBD2 (6 bases). This CDR3 is 12 amino acids long. Per germline, CDR1 SNHLY and CDR2 FYNNEI. V was cut by 4 bases and J by 4 bases, with 8 bases left in between. The CDR3 region has the DNA TGTGCCAGCAGTGCGGCGGGATACGAGCAGTACTTC. Protein: CASSAAGYEQYF.

This chain links TRBV30 with TRBJ2-7; D is unresolved. CDR1 and CDR2 (germline): GTSNPN, SVGIG (reference sequence). V dropped 0 bases and J dropped 5 bases, with 17 bases sitting between them. The length of the CDR3 is 15 residues. CDR3 amino acids: CAWSVGRASRNEQYF. The CDR3 coding sequence is TGTGCCTGGAGTGTTGGTCGCGCCTCCAGGAACGAGCAGTACTTC.

This rearrangement joins TRBV6-5 to TRBJ1-2; 8 bases match TRBD1. The germline V gene has CDR1 MNHEY and CDR2 SVGAGI. J lost 2 bases, V lost 6 bases, and 5 bases had no gene match. CDR3 length: 14 residues. The CDR3 coding sequence is TGTGCCAGCAGCCGATCAGGGGGCAACTATGGCTACACCTTC. Translation gives CASSRSGGNYGYTF.

This rearrangement joins TRBV4-3 to TRBJ1-2, with a possible D match to TRBD1 (5 bases). The V gene's germline CDR1 is LGHNA and CDR2 YSLEER. This CDR3 is built from 18 residues. The germline V and J ends were trimmed by 0 bases and 0 bases, with 17 bases remaining between them. CDR3 amino acids: CASSQDRAGTTANYGYTF. CDR3 coding DNA: TGCGCCAGCAGCCAAGATAGGGCAGGGACTACAGCTAACTATGGCTACACCTTC.

The V gene is TRBV5-1, the J gene TRBJ1-3; TRBD1 is a possible D gene (5 bases). Trimming pared 4 bases from V and 0 bases from J, leaving 26 bases between. Germline CDR1 SGHRS, CDR2 YFSETQ. The CDR3 is 20 residues long. The CDR3 region has the DNA TGCGCCAGCAGCCCGCCGGGGGTTACAGGAGACGATCCCTCTGGAAACACCATATATTTT. This encodes CASSPPGVTGDDPSGNTIYF.

This clone has just one count. The V call is TRBV27, the J call TRBJ1-6; tentative D call: TRBD1 (6 bases). This CDR3 comprises 15 residues. Per germline, CDR1 MNHEY and CDR2 SMNVEV (reference sequence). V lost 3 bases to trimming and J lost 7 bases, with 13 bases between them. As DNA, the CDR3 is TGTGCCAGCAGTTTCGGGGGGCGCCCGAATTCACCCCTCCACTTT. Its translation: CASSFGGRPNSPLHF.

The rearrangement links TRBV6-5 to TRBJ1-6, with 7 positions matching TRBD1. The CDR3 sequence is 14 residues long. V lost 4 bases and J lost 10; bases outside the gene matches: 7. Germline values: CDR1 MNHEY, CDR2 SVGAGI. This CDR3 is CASSSDRDGSPLHF. The CDR3 nucleotides are TGTGCCAGCAGTTCTGACAGGGACGGATCACCCCTCCACTTT.

Here the CDR3 reads CASSLQAIVGDTEAFF. The CDR3 bases are TGTGCCAGCAGCTTACAGGCCATAGTAGGGGACACTGAAGCTTTCTTT. The chain is built from TRBV7-2 and TRBJ1-1, with a tentative D call TRBD1 (5 bases). The CDR3 covers 16 residues. Germline lookup yields CDR1 SGHTA and CDR2 FQGNSA. V lost 2 bases and J 3 bases, leaving 16 bases between the germline ends.

This chain links TRBV4-3 with TRBJ2-7, with D possibly being TRBD2 (5 bases). Germline CDR1 LGHNA, CDR2 YSLEER. This CDR3 contains 14 residues. V was clipped by 5 bases and J by 3 bases, with 14 bases between them. CDR3 DNA: TGCGCCAGCAGCAGAAGGACCGAGGGCTACGAGCAGTACTTC. This gives the protein CASSRRTEGYEQYF.

The rearrangement links TRBV18 to TRBJ2-1; D perhaps matches TRBD2 (5 bases). V lost 6 bases and J 13 bases, leaving 19 bases between the germline ends. This CDR3 contains 13 residues. Germline loops: CDR1 KGHSH, CDR2 LQKENI. CDR3 loop: CASSPPPAPGQFF. DNA for the CDR3: TGTGCCAGCTCCCCTCCCCCCGCCCCGGGACAGTTCTTC.

V gene TRBV7-2 combines with J gene TRBJ2-5, with a tentative D call TRBD2 (5 bases). CDR3 length: 15 residues. V was cut by 3 bases and J by 5 bases, with 16 bases left in between. CDR1 and CDR2 from the germline V gene are SGHTA and FQGNSA. The CDR3 loop reads CASSFWASRGETQYF. The CDR3, as DNA: TGTGCCAGCAGCTTTTGGGCCTCTCGAGGGGAGACCCAGTACTTC.